The source of this TCR beta chain is a study of glioma-infiltrating T cells after dendritic cell vaccination. The wider study: Samples are from glioblastoma patients in Phase I and II dendritic cell vaccine trials.

Trimming removed 2 bases from V and 10 bases from J, with 13 bases in between. This CDR3 spans 13 amino acids. Germline lookup yields CDR1 SGHTA and CDR2 FQGNSA. Amplification used 60 V beta primers and 13 J beta primers. Data came from immunoSEQ multiplex PCR; TCRdb stores just in-frame clones and leaves some out. The table records about 50,000 clones, about 85% of them present only once. This clone was recorded only once. The sample's time point: after dendritic cell vaccination, including at tumor progression/relapse. Isocitrate dehydrogenase mutation was absent in all glioblastoma patients. PBMC were collected before vaccination, two weeks after the third vaccination, and at progression.

The genes are TRBV7-2 and TRBJ2-3; TRBD1 is a possible D gene (6 bases). The sequencing here drew on blood, taken after dendritic cell vaccination. This clonotype was sampled from a human donor with glioblastoma. This chain's CDR3 is CASSLKRTDAQYF. DNA for the CDR3: TGTGCCAGCAGCTTAAAGAGGACAGACGCGCAGTATTTT.